These 17 T cell receptor beta chains were sequenced from one sample in a study of blood T cell repertoires in COVID-19. Some clones are missing from TCRdb's copy, which holds only in-frame ones; the method was immunoSEQ multiplex PCR. This sample has around 260,000 clones; more than 85% occur once, and the top ten carry approximately 5.3%. Sequencing was done on a sample of peripheral blood. These receptors came from a woman in her fifties or sixties with COVID-19, enrolled during active disease.

The J gene is TRBJ2-1, the V gene TRBV24-1; 8 nucleotides align to TRBD2. The trim removed 9 bases at V and 5 bases at J, leaving 14 bases unmatched. The CDR3 totals 16 residues. Germline lookup yields CDR1 KGHDR and CDR2 SFDVKD. CDR3 nucleotide sequence: TGTGCCACCTCCCCGGGGGGGGTCACCCAAGACAATGAGCAGTTCTTC. Translating it yields CATSPGGVTQDNEQFF.

This clone was seen a handful of times. The rearrangement links TRBV29-1 to TRBJ2-1, with 10 bases fitting TRBD2. V lost 2 bases, J lost 10 bases, and 20 bases stayed unmatched. Germline V gene sequence: CDR1 SQVTM, CDR2 ANQGSEA. CDR3 length equals 18 residues. CDR3: CSVEIFRGGLAGVGEQFF. As DNA, the CDR3 is TGCAGCGTTGAAATCTTCAGGGGGGGGCTAGCGGGAGTTGGGGAGCAGTTCTTC.

CDR3: CASSYSSGISYEQYF. CDR3 DNA: TGTGCCAGCAGTTACTCGTCGGGTATCTCCTACGAGCAGTACTTC. The rearrangement uses TRBV6-6 and TRBJ2-7; D call uncertain. Germline CDR1 reads MNHNY; CDR2 reads SVGAGI (reference sequence). The CDR3 spans 15 residues. The V end lost 0 bases, the J end lost 0 bases, and 9 bases lay between the germline ends.

The chain is built from TRBV11-2 and TRBJ1-1; D perhaps matches TRBD1 (6 bases). The V gene's germline CDR1 is SGHAT and CDR2 FQNNGV. CDR3 length: 13 residues. Between the trimmed V and J ends, which lost 2 bases and 5 bases, there was a span of 9 bases. As DNA, the CDR3 is TGTGCCAGCAGCTTAAGCAGGGGAACTGAAGCTTTCTTT. As protein: CASSLSRGTEAFF.

The V and J genes are TRBV19 and TRBJ1-4; the D is unclear. From germline, CDR1 is LNHDA and CDR2 SQIVND (reference sequence). CDR3 length equals 14 residues. V was trimmed by 6 bases and J by 0 bases, leaving 8 bases between them. The CDR3 DNA reads TGTGCCAGTAGGTCTCTCGCAACTAATGAAAAACTGTTTTTT. It yields the protein CASRSLATNEKLFF.

This clone was detected only once. The V and J genes are TRBV11-3 and TRBJ2-1; D may be TRBD1 (5 bases). CDR1 and CDR2 (germline): SGHNT, YENEEA. The CDR3 has 13 amino acids. V was shortened by 4 bases and J by 9 bases, with 13 bases between the two germline ends. The CDR3 DNA sequence: TGTGCCAGCAGCTCAAGCCTGGGGCCTGAGCAGTTCTTC. Translation gives CASSSSLGPEQFF.

The chain combines TRBV5-4 with TRBJ2-1; D is unclear. V was trimmed by 0 bases and J by 4 bases, leaving 11 bases between them. In germline, CDR1 is SGHNT, CDR2 YYREEE (reference sequence). CDR3 length equals 15 residues. CDR3 region: CASSLAVNRYNEQFF. The CDR3 DNA follows: TGTGCCAGCAGCTTGGCCGTAAATAGATACAATGAGCAGTTCTTC.

The chain carries TRBV9 and TRBJ2-2; unclear D gene. This CDR3 has 13 residues. Germline CDR1 is SGDLS and CDR2 is YYNGEE. V gave up 3 bases and J gave up 0 bases, with 3 bases separating them. The CDR3 here is CASSGANTGELFF. In DNA form, the CDR3 reads TGTGCCAGCAGCGGAGCGAACACCGGGGAGCTGTTTTTT.

The gene calls are TRBV24-1 and TRBJ2-3; 9 bases fit TRBD1. The CDR3 totals 15 residues. Germline CDR1 is KGHDR and CDR2 is SFDVKD. V lost 3 bases to trimming and J lost 9 bases; unmatched junction nucleotides: 9. The CDR3 coding sequence is TGTGCCACCAGTGATACCCGACAGGGGGAGAACACGCAGTATTTT. Amino acid sequence: CATSDTRQGENTQYF.

J is TRBJ1-5 and V is TRBV28; 11 bases agree with TRBD1. V lost 5 bases, J lost 8 bases, and 11 bases stayed unmatched. The CDR3 covers 16 residues. CDR1 MDHEN and CDR2 SYDVKM come from the germline V gene. The CDR3 bases are TGTGCCAGCAGTCCTTCGGGGGGACAGGGGGGGAAGCCCCAGCATTTT. It specifies CASSPSGGQGGKPQHF.

The chain carries TRBV5-4 and TRBJ2-1; D might be TRBD2 (6 bases). This CDR3 is 12 amino acids long. Germline lookup yields CDR1 SGHNT and CDR2 YYREEE (reference sequence). V was clipped by 4 bases and J by 7 bases, with 9 bases between them. This CDR3 reads CASSLAGNEQFF. Here the CDR3 DNA reads TGTGCCAGCAGCCTCGCGGGGAATGAGCAGTTCTTC.

This clone came up a few times. CDR3 in DNA: TGCAGCGTTGAAGCGGGGGGCGCGTGGACTGAAGCTTTCTTT. Protein sequence: CSVEAGGAWTEAFF. The chain carries TRBV29-1 and TRBJ1-1, with D possibly being TRBD1 (6 bases). CDR1 SQVTM and CDR2 ANQGSEA come from the germline V gene. The CDR3 spans 14 residues. The V gene lost 1 base and the J gene lost 5 bases, with 14 bases spanning the gap. The full variable domain, completed using reference TRBV29-1 and TRBJ1-1, is SAVISQKPSRDICQRGTSLTIQCQVDSQVTMMFWYRQQPGQSLTLIATANQGSEATYESGFVIDKFPISRPNLTFSTLTVSNMSPEDSSIYLCSVEAGGAWTEAFFGQGTRLTVV.

This clone occurred once. The CDR3 loop reads CASSPGLAGSTYEQYF. For the CDR3, the DNA is TGTGCCAGTAGTCCCGGACTAGCGGGGTCTACCTACGAGCAGTACTTC. The chain employs TRBV19 and TRBJ2-7; 12 positions match TRBD2. CDR1 and CDR2 (germline): LNHDA, SQIVND (reference sequence). CDR3 size: 16 residues. V shed 5 bases and J 2 bases; nucleotides not matched to a gene: 7. Complete variable domain (other parts from reference TRBV19 and TRBJ2-7): DGGITQSPKYLFRKEGQNVTLSCEQNLNHDAMYWYRQDPGQGLRLIYYSQIVNDFQKGDIAEGYSVSREKKESFPLTVTSAQKNPTAFYLCASSPGLAGSTYEQYFGPGTRLTVT.

The V and J genes are TRBV27 and TRBJ1-3; D might be TRBD1 (6 bases). The CDR3 has 17 amino acids. The V and J ends lost 8 bases and 3 bases respectively, with 23 bases between them. From germline, CDR1 is MNHEY and CDR2 SMNVEV (reference sequence). CDR3 nucleotide sequence: TGTGCCAGCGGGGCGGCCTCCCAGGGGACATTTGGAAACACCATATATTTT. It codes for CASGAASQGTFGNTIYF.

The chain uses TRBV29-1 and TRBJ2-1; weak D call: TRBD2 (6 bases). V lost 4 bases and J lost 9, with 16 bases in between. The CDR3 totals 13 residues. CDR1 is SQVTM and CDR2 is ANQGSEA in the germline V gene. The CDR3 nucleotides read TGCAGCGTTGCGGCGGGACTTTATAGTGAGCAGTTCTTC. This sequence encodes CSVAAGLYSEQFF.

The chain carries TRBV6-4 and TRBJ2-1; 9 nucleotides match TRBD2. Germline CDR1 is MRHNA and CDR2 is SNTAGT. The CDR3 runs to 14 residues. J lost 8 bases, V lost 6 bases, and 8 bases had no gene match. CDR3 sequence (DNA): TGTGCCAGCAGGGAGACTAGCGGTGTCGATGAGCAGTTCTTC. Translation gives CASRETSGVDEQFF.

The J gene is TRBJ2-4, the V gene TRBV7-2; tentatively, D is TRBD2 (5 bases). Germline lookup yields CDR1 SGHTA and CDR2 FQGNSA. The CDR3 sequence is 16 residues long. The V end lost 2 bases, the J end lost 5 bases, and 16 bases lay between the germline ends. CDR3 region: CASSLNAVAIQNIQYF. DNA of the CDR3: TGTGCCAGCAGCTTAAATGCCGTAGCGATCCAAAACATTCAGTACTTC. Using reference TRBV7-2 and TRBJ2-4 for the parts outside the CDR3, the full variable domain is GAGVSQSPSNKVTEKGKDVELRCDPISGHTALYWYRQSLGQGLEFLIYFQGNSAPDKSGLPSDRFSAERTGGSVSTLTIQRTQQEDSAVYLCASSLNAVAIQNIQYFGAGTRLSVL.